This T cell receptor (beta chain) was captured by sequencing in a study of control samples from healthy donors and cancer patients. This table comes from immunoSEQ multiplex PCR, and its TCRdb copy is limited to in-frame clones, with some not included. This listing includes roughly 190,000 clones. Germline V CDR1 and CDR2: SGHRS, YFSETQ. The ends were cut back, 0 bases at V and 4 bases at J, with 14 bases in the middle. The CDR3 covers 16 residues. This sequence originates from a woman aged 25 to 39 in good health. The chain employs TRBV5-1 and TRBJ1-3; D ambiguous. Sequenced input: blood. CDR3 loop: CASSLAGEQFGNTIYF. CDR3 nucleotide sequence: TGCGCCAGCAGCTTGGCCGGGGAGCAGTTCGGAAACACCATATATTTT.